The source of this T cell receptor beta chain is a study of blood T cells in healthy people across ages (dated by TCRdb to the mid-2010s). As for the study more broadly: In model experiments, roughly one uniquely barcoded TCR beta cDNA molecule per two T cells was captured by template switching. The study measured age-related changes in TCR beta repertoire diversity using deep sequencing normalized with unique cDNA molecular identifiers. The donors were split into four age groups: young (average around 16 years), middle-aged (about 40), aged (over 55) and long-lived (over 80). Two additional independent replicas of 1 million unique cDNA reads from the same blood draw were analyzed for two donors (one aged 18 to 29 and one aged 80 or older).

Library creation used 5' RACE. TCRdb shows the sequencer as Illumina HiSeq 2500. A second about 6 to 11 cycle PCR used a sample-barcoded 5' primer and a J-beta primer mix. A unique molecular identifier was introduced onto each TCR beta cDNA molecule by a template-switch 5' adaptor carrying 12 random nucleotides. Each sample yielded at least 2.5 million CDR3-containing paired-end reads. All of the RNA was converted into first-strand cDNA using the Mint cDNA synthesis kit, with a TRBC-specific oligonucleotide serving as the primer. After uracil-DNA glycosylase treatment, a first 18-cycle PCR used universal primers M1SS and BC2_uni_R on all cDNA. The authors' analysis ran thus. For normalization, 1 million high-quality reads were randomly selected from each sample, with every read carrying a distinct molecular identifier. Instead of being binned into consensus sequences, reads with shared molecular identifiers were discarded. MiTCR, with a Q25 quality threshold and the strictest error-elimination algorithm, was used for CDR3 identification, clonotype clustering and error correction. Lower-bound total TCR beta diversity was estimated with a nonparametric unseen species model using Euler transformation. TCRdb took the public reads, trimmed them with fastp at Q25, ran MiXCR for clone calling and kept in-frame beta chains. Here each entry gathers all rows of one CDR3 protein and keeps the most common genes and DNA. TCRdb assigned the V and J calls; the authors' analysis was not used. In all, the sample holds roughly 800,000 distinct CDR3 sequences, and about 25% of those were seen once. Jointly, the top ten make up 3% to 4% of the sample.

Donors were a few dozen systemically healthy Caucasian individuals from Russia aged roughly 6 to 95 years. Ten milliliters of peripheral blood were drawn from each donor into EDTA-treated Vacutainer tubes. PBMCs were isolated by Ficoll-Paque density-gradient centrifugation, with at least 7 million obtained per sample. Trizol reagent was used to extract total RNA from PBMCs, with at least 6 micrograms per sample. For every donor, flow cytometry on a PBMC aliquot measured the percentage of naive CD45RAhigh/CD27high T cells. Concerning this clonotype itself: Its antigen is not yet known. Base qualities were left out, and no much larger clone turns up one base away.

Points the paper makes about the study in general: Observed TCR beta diversity per million T cells fell roughly linearly with age, and a significant reduction was already apparent by age around 40. Estimates of total diversity from one million sequenced T cells were regarded as lower bounds and underestimates. There was a strong correlation between observed TCR beta diversity and the percentage of naive T cells measured by flow cytometry. Because the CMV infection status of the donors was unknown, age-related changes in expanded clonotypes may potentially have been confounded. The long-lived group showed more naive CD4+ T cells, fewer expanded clones and increased TCR diversity than the aged group, suggesting age selection. Since profiling was done on bulk unsorted PBMCs, naive and antigen-experienced compartments could not be conclusively compared.

The CDR3 goes from the cysteine to the phenylalanine over 14 residues. The CDR3 DNA has 42 bases and is translated from base 1. V loses 3 bases, J loses 0 bases, and the germline ends lie 8 bases apart. From the germline V gene, CDR1 is SGHDT and CDR2 is YYEEEE. The data were also submitted as part of a second study, on T cells of mothers and their children. Looking at the second paper: Nine systemically healthy Caucasian individuals, comprising three mothers and their six children, were included as donors. cDNA synthesis consumed the entire amount of extracted RNA, loaded at 1.5 ug RNA in each 15 ul reaction. In the second PCR, sample barcodes and 2-4 random nucleotides were introduced via the M1S primer. More than 8.5 million TCR beta CDR3 reads were obtained from each mother, and about 3 million reads were obtained from each child. TCR recombination output is similarly shaped by thymic selection in related and unrelated pairs, with a minor effect exerted by inherited differences. Normalized repertoire overlap was always slightly but never significantly higher in related than unrelated mother-child pairs. Persistent microchimeric T cell clones were not detected, at a sensitivity of about 90 clones per million clonotypes. The study used deep NGS to compare TCR beta repertoires of mothers and children, seeking features distinguishing related mother-child pairs from unrelated individuals. On average, the children were about 12 +/- 4 years old, while the mothers were approximately 40 +/- 4 years old. Libraries were sequenced on Illumina HiSeq 2000 with 100+100 nt paired-end reads after adapter ligation with NEBNext reagents. Mother and child libraries were prepared a month apart and sequenced in separate runs to prevent cross-contamination. Between about 500,000 and 2,100,000 distinct TCR beta clonotypes were identified per donor. Naive TCR beta clonotypes were estimated from low-frequency clonotypes matched to each donor's FACS-determined naive share, without sorting.

The chain uses TRBV5-6 and TRBJ2-3, with the D gene not confidently named. Sequences were obtained from blood. The TCR sequence derives from a boy under 18 in good health. Here is the DNA: TGTGCCAGCAGCTCCCTAGTGAGCACAGATACGCAGTATTTT. Its coded protein is CASSSLVSTDTQYF.